The 25 T cell receptor beta chains below were found in one sample sequenced in a study of shared clonotypes between healthy human individuals (dated by TCRdb to 2020 to 2022). Libraries were prepared through the immunoSEQ multiplex PCR assay. The immuneACCESS repertoire file appears here via TCRdb, limited to in-frame rearrangements. These files lack a portion of the clones; in checked studies, under half of the deficit traces to unresolved V genes, and the cause of the others is not known. For this sample the table gives millions of clones, of which approximately 94% were detected only once. The ten top clones hold 1.5% to 2% of the sample. CD8 naive samples consisted of CD45RO-negative cells that were positively selected for CCR7, yielding a CD45RA+CCR7+ population without TemRA cells. Source material: naive CD8+ T cells from PBMCs. This sample's cell subset or site label indicates: CD45RA+CCR7+. These receptors came from a man aged 18 to 29 in good health. Some clones in this sample may be carry-over from other donors' samples.

V and J are TRBV27 and TRBJ2-2, with D perhaps TRBD1 (5 bases). The CDR3 is 14 amino acids. Trimming removed 8 bases from V and 0 bases from J, with 10 bases in between. Germline V gene data show CDR1 as MNHEY and CDR2 as SMNVEV (reference sequence). The CDR3 loop is CASGTRANTGELFF. As DNA, the CDR3 is TGTGCCAGCGGCACCAGGGCGAACACCGGGGAGCTGTTTTTT.

The rearrangement links TRBV4-1 to TRBJ1-4; TRBD1 agrees at 8 bases. V was clipped by 4 bases and J by 3 bases; unmatched bases: 4. Germline loops: CDR1 MGHRA, CDR2 YSYEKL. The CDR3 sequence is 15 residues long. In DNA form, the CDR3 reads TGCGCCAGCAGCCGAACAGGGGGGCCTAATGAAAAACTGTTTTTT. This codes for CASSRTGGPNEKLFF.

This chain connects TRBV7-8 to TRBJ2-5; 10 nucleotides line up with TRBD2. This CDR3 contains 19 residues. V was clipped by 5 bases and J by 0 bases; unmatched bases: 15. The germline V gene has CDR1 SGHVS and CDR2 FQNEAQ. CDR3 amino acids: CASSRGVAGGLGYQETQYF. As DNA, the CDR3 is TGTGCCAGCAGCCGCGGGGTAGCGGGAGGATTGGGGTACCAAGAGACCCAGTACTTC.

This clone appeared a single time. The chain joins TRBV5-1 to TRBJ2-3; TRBD2 matches 14 bases. Germline CDR1 reads SGHRS; CDR2 reads YFSETQ. This CDR3 is 17 amino acids long. Unmatched junction bases numbered 10, after V lost 4 bases and J lost 6 bases. The CDR3 DNA follows: TGCGCCAGCAGCGCGTGGACTAGCGGGAGGAGATTGGATACGCAGTATTTT. This sequence encodes CASSAWTSGRRLDTQYF.

The V and J genes are TRBV27 and TRBJ2-7; 9 bases match TRBD1. The V segment lost 0 bases and the J segment 5 bases; nucleotides outside the gene matches: 8. The V gene's germline CDR1 is MNHEY and CDR2 SMNVEV (reference sequence). The CDR3 length is 16 residues. CDR3 DNA sequence: TGTGCCAGCAGTTTATCGATGGGGACAGGGTCCCACGAGCAGTACTTC. Its protein is CASSLSMGTGSHEQYF.

The chain joins TRBV7-9 to TRBJ1-1; D remains unclear. The germline V gene has CDR1 SEHNR and CDR2 FQNEAQ (reference sequence). This CDR3 region has 14 residues. V was cut by 5 bases and J by 1 base, with 11 bases left in between. The CDR3 DNA reads as TGTGCCAGCAGCCCCCCCAATAGGAACACTGAAGCTTTCTTT. It is translated as CASSPPNRNTEAFF.

V gene TRBV6-5 combines with J gene TRBJ2-7; TRBD1 aligns across 12 bases. The germline V gene has CDR1 MNHEY and CDR2 SVGAGI. V shed 4 bases, J shed 6 bases, and the junction held 4 bases outside the gene matches. The CDR3 contains 14 residues. The CDR3 bases are TGTGCCAGCAGTTCGGGGACAGGGGGCGGCGAGCAGTACTTC. This encodes CASSSGTGGGEQYF.

This clone was observed a single time. The chain uses TRBV28 and TRBJ2-1; a weak D match, TRBD2 (6 bases). Germline V CDR1 and CDR2: MDHEN, SYDVKM. The CDR3 covers 18 residues. With 3 bases removed from V and 0 bases from J, the gap between germline ends came to 18 bases. The CDR3 loop reads CASSFPRGGPSSYNEQFF. The DNA for the CDR3 is TGTGCCAGCAGTTTCCCTCGGGGAGGCCCGAGCTCCTACAATGAGCAGTTCTTC.

The chain carries TRBV19 and TRBJ2-1; 11 nucleotides line up with TRBD2. The CDR3 covers 16 residues. Losses at the gene ends were 0 bases for V and 12 bases for J; bases not matched to a gene: 10. Per germline, CDR1 LNHDA and CDR2 SQIVND (reference sequence). The CDR3 region has the DNA TGTGCCAGTAGTATAGATCAGACTAGCGGGATCACGGTGCAGTTCTTC. It codes for CASSIDQTSGITVQFF.

This chain links TRBV27 with TRBJ2-3, with D perhaps matching TRBD2 (5 bases). This CDR3 is 14 amino acids long. Germline V gives CDR1 MNHEY, CDR2 SMNVEV (reference sequence). Trimming pared 8 bases from V and 3 bases from J, leaving 15 bases between. In DNA form, the CDR3 reads TGTGCCAGCGGGGTTTGGGGAGCAACAGATACGCAGTATTTT. The encoded protein is CASGVWGATDTQYF.

The chain employs TRBV5-1 and TRBJ1-2; a weak D match, TRBD1 (6 bases). V shed 1 base and J shed 8 bases, with 12 bases lying between them. CDR3 size: 13 residues. Germline assignment: CDR1 SGHRS and CDR2 YFSETQ. CDR3 bases: TGCGCCAGCAGCTTGAGCAGGGGTGAGGGCTACACCTTC. Its translation: CASSLSRGEGYTF.

The V and J genes are TRBV11-3 and TRBJ2-3; maybe TRBD2 (6 bases). V was pared by 1 base and J by 0 bases, with 8 bases between. From germline, CDR1 is SGHNT and CDR2 YENEEA. The CDR3 covers 15 residues. The CDR3: CASSLAGASTDTQYF. Here the CDR3 DNA reads TGTGCCAGCAGCTTAGCGGGAGCTAGCACAGATACGCAGTATTTT.

The chain couples TRBV28 to TRBJ2-2; a possible D gene is TRBD2 (5 bases). V was pared by 2 bases and J by 5 bases, with 12 bases between. Germline loops: CDR1 MDHEN, CDR2 SYDVKM. The CDR3 runs to 15 residues. CDR3 in amino acids: CASSLRWGDTGELFF. The CDR3 nucleotides read TGTGCCAGCAGTTTAAGGTGGGGAGATACCGGGGAGCTGTTTTTT. The variable domain in full, with the rest retrieved from reference TRBV28 and TRBJ2-2, is DVKVTQSSRYLVKRTGEKVFLECVQDMDHENMFWYRQDPGLGLRLIYFSYDVKMKEKGDIPEGYSVSREKKERFSLILESASTNQTSMYLCASSLRWGDTGELFFGEGSRLTVL.

The chain recombines TRBV28 with TRBJ2-3, with D possibly being TRBD1 or TRBD2 (5 bases each). In germline, CDR1 is MDHEN, CDR2 SYDVKM. The CDR3 totals 15 residues. Trimming removed 2 bases from V and 5 bases from J, with 14 bases in between. CDR3: CASSLARGGGDTQYF. CDR3 in DNA: TGTGCCAGCAGTTTAGCCCGCGGTGGGGGAGATACGCAGTATTTT.

This rearrangement joins TRBV7-9 to TRBJ1-5; D possibly corresponds to TRBD1 (5 bases). Between the trimmed V and J ends, which lost 5 bases and 2 bases, there was a span of 13 bases. CDR3 length: 15 amino acids. CDR1 and CDR2 (germline): SEHNR, FQNEAQ (reference sequence). For the CDR3, the DNA is TGTGCCAGCAGCCATACAGGCCCTGGCAATCAGCCCCAGCATTTT. Protein: CASSHTGPGNQPQHF. Drawing the rest from reference TRBV7-9 and TRBJ1-5, the complete variable domain is DTGVSQNPRHKITKRGQNVTFRCDPISEHNRLYWYRQTLGQGPEFLTYFQNEAQLEKSRLLSDRFSAERPKGSFSTLEIQRTEQGDSAMYLCASSHTGPGNQPQHFGDGTRLSIL.

This clone was seen more than once but under ten times. The V and J genes are TRBV11-2 and TRBJ2-1, with TRBD2 as a possible D gene (5 bases). The CDR3 sequence is 14 residues long. Trimming stripped 0 bases from V and 6 bases from J, with 9 bases between. Germline V gene lookup returns CDR1 SGHAT and CDR2 FQNNGV. Here the CDR3 DNA reads TGTGCCAGCAGCTTAGATAGCGCTGCCAATGAGCAGTTCTTC. It codes for CASSLDSAANEQFF. The whole variable domain, filled in from reference TRBV11-2 and TRBJ2-1, reads EAGVAQSPRYKIIEKRQSVAFWCNPISGHATLYWYQQILGQGPKLLIQFQNNGVVDDSQLPKDRFSAERLKGVDSTLKIQPAKLEDSAVYLCASSLDSAANEQFFGPGTRLTVL.

The V gene is TRBV27, the J gene TRBJ2-1; 8 bases agree with TRBD2. This CDR3 has 15 amino acids. CDR1 MNHEY and CDR2 SMNVEV come from the germline V gene (reference sequence). V was pared by 1 base and J by 4 bases, with 3 bases of the junction left unmatched. The chain's CDR3 is CASSLLAGIYNEQFF. DNA of the CDR3: TGTGCCAGCAGTTTATTAGCGGGGATATACAATGAGCAGTTCTTC.

This clone has only one observation. The V gene is TRBV28, the J gene TRBJ2-7; 13 bases are a match to TRBD2. Germline-derived CDR1 and CDR2 are MDHEN and SYDVKM. The CDR3 is 16 residues long. The V and J ends lost 5 bases and 2 bases, in that order; junction bases with no gene match: 6. The DNA for the CDR3 is TGTGCCAGCAGTCCAAGGACTAGCGGGAGTCCCTACGAGCAGTACTTC. Protein product: CASSPRTSGSPYEQYF.

The chain employs TRBV28 and TRBJ2-1; 14 nucleotides match TRBD2. This CDR3 has 16 residues. Trimming cost V 9 bases and J 4 bases; bases outside gene matches: 8. Per germline, CDR1 MDHEN and CDR2 SYDVKM. CDR3: CASESGLAGVYNEQFF. CDR3 DNA: TGTGCCAGTGAATCGGGACTAGCGGGAGTGTACAATGAGCAGTTCTTC.

J is TRBJ2-1 and V is TRBV7-9; the D is unclear. This CDR3 spans 13 amino acids. V lost 2 bases and J 10 bases, leaving 12 bases between the germline ends. Germline loops: CDR1 SEHNR, CDR2 FQNEAQ (reference sequence). The chain's CDR3 is CASSLIRSEEQFF. The CDR3 DNA reads TGTGCCAGCAGCTTAATTCGGTCAGAGGAGCAGTTCTTC. The whole variable domain, remainder taken from reference TRBV7-9 and TRBJ2-1, is DTGVSQNPRHKITKRGQNVTFRCDPISEHNRLYWYRQTLGQGPEFLTYFQNEAQLEKSRLLSDRFSAERPKGSFSTLEIQRTEQGDSAMYLCASSLIRSEEQFFGPGTRLTVL.

This chain uses TRBV7-9 with TRBJ1-5; possible D gene TRBD1, 6 bases. This CDR3 has 17 residues. Trimming took off 5 bases at V and 2 bases at J, with 19 bases between the two ends. Germline CDR1 is SEHNR and CDR2 is FQNEAQ (reference sequence). The CDR3 bases are TGTGCCAGCAGCCCTTATCGTGGGGGCGAGGGCAATCAGCCCCAGCATTTT. Protein product: CASSPYRGGEGNQPQHF.

Only one count was recorded for this clone. This chain connects TRBV6-1 to TRBJ2-7, with 9 bases identical to TRBD1. V shed 7 bases and J 6 bases; nucleotides not matched to a gene: 13. Germline CDR1 reads MNHNS; CDR2 reads SASEGT. There are 15 residues in the CDR3. CDR3 sequence reads: CASNNPRDRDGEQYF. The CDR3, as DNA: TGTGCCAGCAATAACCCCCGGGACAGGGATGGCGAGCAGTACTTC.

The chain links TRBV2 to TRBJ2-1, with 7 bases identical to TRBD1. CDR1 and CDR2 from the germline V gene are SNHLY and FYNNEI. CDR3 size: 17 residues. V was pared by 3 bases and J by 0 bases, with 8 bases of the junction left unmatched. CDR3 DNA: TGTGCCAGCAGTGATCCGGCAGGGGGAGACTCCTACAATGAGCAGTTCTTC. This gives the protein CASSDPAGGDSYNEQFF.

The gene calls are TRBV30 and TRBJ2-6; D tentatively reads TRBD1 or TRBD2 (5 bases each). The germline V and J ends were trimmed by 4 bases and 4 bases, with 14 bases remaining between them. CDR3 length: 15 amino acids. The V gene's germline CDR1 is GTSNPN and CDR2 SVGIG (reference sequence). Here the CDR3 DNA reads TGTGCCTGGAAGGTGGGACCCCGCGGGGCCAACGTCCTGACTTTC. Residues: CAWKVGPRGANVLTF. The full variable domain, rest sourced from reference TRBV30 and TRBJ2-6, is SQTIHQWPATLVQPVGSPLSLECTVEGTSNPNLYWYRQAAGRGLQLLFYSVGIGQISSEVPQNLSASRPQDRQFILSSKKLLLSDSGFYLCAWKVGPRGANVLTFGAGSRLTVL.

The rearrangement links TRBV5-6 to TRBJ2-3; unclear D gene. V lost 3 bases, J lost 4 bases, and 9 bases lay in between. This CDR3 region has 13 residues. Germline loops: CDR1 SGHDT, CDR2 YYEEEE. The CDR3 loop is CASSSHVADTQYF. The CDR3 nucleotides are TGTGCCAGCAGCTCGCATGTTGCAGATACGCAGTATTTT.